This TCR beta chain was found in a study of vaccination and CD4 T cells after COVID-19. The wider study: Post-COVID draws followed diagnosis by a median roughly 99 days (range 35 to 161).

Described treatment: roughly 10-day PBMC culture with coronavirus spike peptide pools or control peptides (ViraFEST assay). Cultured CD4+ T cell DNA underwent sequencing with the Oncomine TCR Beta short-read assay. TCRdb reprocessed the PCR reads via MiXCR and lists one record per CDR3 protein. The sample records some 14,000 distinct CDR3 sequences, 55% being singletons. CDR3 length equals 19 residues. With 1 base removed from V and 3 bases from J, the gap between germline ends came to 22 bases. Germline-derived CDR1 and CDR2 are MGHRA and YSYEKL. On this clonotype itself: The antigen remains unidentified.

This sequence originates from a human donor who had recovered from COVID-19. The specimen sequenced was CD4+ T cells from blood, cultured in vitro. The V and J genes are TRBV4-1 and TRBJ1-5, with D perhaps TRBD1 (5 bases). The CDR3 coding sequence is TGCGCCAGCAGCCAAGGTTTTTCGCGGGGGAGTAATAACAATCAGCCCCAGCATTTT. Translating it yields CASSQGFSRGSNNNQPQHF.